A single sample gave rise to the 6 T cell receptor beta chains below, sequenced in a study of blood T cell repertoires in COVID-19 (dated by TCRdb to 2018 to 2021). Library preparation was by the immunoSEQ multiplex PCR assay. Here the immuneACCESS table is served through TCRdb, limited to in-frame sequences with V and J called. Missing clones are a known gap in these copies; in checked studies unresolved V genes cover under half, and the rest lacks a known reason. In this sample the table shows roughly 400,000 clones, roughly 89% of which occur a single time. Together, the top ten hold 10% of the sample. Material for sequencing was PBMCs or T cells enriched from blood (not recorded which). Receptors were obtained from a woman between 50 and 59 years old who had recovered from COVID-19.

The chain couples TRBV6-5 to TRBJ2-1, with 8 bases aligning to TRBD2. Germline values: CDR1 MNHEY, CDR2 SVGAGI. The CDR3 consists of 14 residues. V trimming: 7 bases; J trimming: 6 bases; junction bases outside the gene matches: 8. The DNA of the CDR3 is TGTGCCAGCAAATTTGGCGGGGGGCCCAATGAGCAGTTCTTC. Protein product: CASKFGGGPNEQFF.

The rearrangement joins TRBV11-1 to TRBJ2-7; 10 bases agree with TRBD1. This CDR3 is 14 amino acids long. CDR1 is SGHAT and CDR2 is FQDESV in the germline V gene (reference sequence). The junction had 4 bases not matched to a gene; V was cut back by 5 bases and J by 3 bases. The CDR3 is CASSPGQGIYEQYF. The CDR3 region has the DNA TGTGCCAGCAGCCCGGGACAGGGGATCTACGAGCAGTACTTC.

This chain links TRBV30 with TRBJ2-3, with D perhaps matching TRBD2 (5 bases). The CDR3 covers 14 residues. Trimming shortened V by 5 bases and J by 1 base, and 13 bases separated the two germline ends. The germline gives CDR1 GTSNPN, CDR2 SVGIG (reference sequence). The CDR3 DNA follows: TGTGCCTGGGCTACGGGGTCGGGCACAGATACGCAGTATTTT. Protein product: CAWATGSGTDTQYF.

The chain couples TRBV5-6 to TRBJ1-4, with 10 bases fitting TRBD1. Germline V gene lookup returns CDR1 SGHDT and CDR2 YYEEEE. The CDR3 extends over 16 amino acids. The junction had 10 bases not matched to a gene; V was cut back by 4 bases and J by 7 bases. The CDR3 DNA reads as TGTGCCAGCAGCCCCACTGGGACAGGGGTGGGTGAAAAACTGTTTTTT. Its translation: CASSPTGTGVGEKLFF.

The chain links TRBV2 to TRBJ1-5; 7 bases fit TRBD1. CDR1 and CDR2 (germline): SNHLY, FYNNEI. The CDR3 sequence is 15 residues long. The ends lost 6 bases at V and 3 bases at J; junction bases unmatched: 8. CDR3 sequence reads: CASRRGTANNQPQHF. The CDR3 DNA follows: TGTGCCAGCAGAAGAGGGACAGCCAACAATCAGCCCCAGCATTTT. The variable domain in full, with the rest retrieved from reference TRBV2 and TRBJ1-5, is EPEVTQTPSHQVTQMGQEVILRCVPISNHLYFYWYRQILGQKVEFLVSFYNNEISEKSEIFDDQFSVERPDGSNFTLKIRSTKLEDSAMYFCASRRGTANNQPQHFGDGTRLSIL.

This clone has only a few counts. V usage is TRBV6-1 and J usage is TRBJ2-7, with D possibly TRBD1 on 6 matching bases. Deletions cut 2 bases from V and 0 bases from J, with 8 bases between. Germline CDR1 and CDR2: MNHNS and SASEGT. The CDR3 totals 14 residues. CDR3 residues: CASSEPGHSYEQYF. CDR3 nucleotide sequence: TGTGCCAGCAGTGAACCGGGACACTCCTACGAGCAGTACTTC.